This paragraph reports one T cell receptor beta chain. J lost 5 bases, V lost 5 bases, and 0 bases had no gene match. The CDR3 is 11 amino acids. The germline V gene has CDR1 MDHEN and CDR2 SYDVKM. This sample was taken from a study of blood T cell repertoires in COVID-19. In the authors' workflow: Reference gene primer amplification yielded estimated nucleated cell counts. Generated by immunoSEQ multiplex PCR, the TCRdb table keeps only in-frame clones and is missing some. Clone size and the V and J calls come from that table; the DNA yielded D and trimming. Here the sample spans around 120,000 clones, more than 60% being singletons.

This sequence was found in a man in his 70s with active or convalescent COVID-19. Specimen: peripheral blood. This sequence joins TRBV28 and TRBJ2-7; 7 bases are a match to TRBD1. The CDR3 spells CASSGQDEQYF. The CDR3 coding sequence is TGTGCCAGCAGTGGACAGGACGAGCAGTACTTC.